This paragraph reports one TCR beta chain. The assay was immunoSEQ multiplex PCR, and TCRdb's table has in-frame clones only and misses some. The table lists roughly 150,000 clones, around 93% of them singletons. The record originates from a study of T cell responses to AZD1222 COVID-19 vaccine. This CDR3 region has 15 residues. V gave up 7 bases and J gave up 2 bases; unmatched junction bases: 7. Germline V gene data show CDR1 as LNHDA and CDR2 as SQIVND (reference sequence). This TCR was recovered from an adult who received the AZD1222 COVID-19 vaccine. V gene TRBV19 combines with J gene TRBJ1-2; 10 nucleotides align to TRBD1. Sequences were derived from peripheral blood, sampled 28 days after the second AZD1222 dose. CDR3 amino acids: CASTTTGGKNYGYTF. The CDR3 DNA reads TGTGCCAGTACCACGACAGGGGGCAAAAACTATGGCTACACCTTC.